This T cell receptor beta chain stems from a study of shared clonotypes between healthy human individuals. Overall study: Plates per donor: three CD4 naive, three CD4 memory, two CD8 naive, one CD8 memory. Study-wide points: Larger estimated richness was generally recorded for naive subsets relative to memory subsets.

Donors were Caucasian adults residing in Nashville, Tennessee, USA. The length of the CDR3 is 15 residues. With V trimmed by 2 bases and J by 6 bases, 9 bases remained unmatched. Germline V CDR1 and CDR2: KGHSH, LQKENI. Methods used by the authors: As immunoSEQ supplied junction-only sequences (without quality scores), filtering differed. Measured with immunoSEQ multiplex PCR; TCRdb has only the in-frame clones, and not every one. From that table come the V and J calls and clone size; the DNA was used to work out D and trimming. The sample lists about 1.1 million clones, 78% occurring once. Remarks on this clone: Its antigen is as yet unknown.

The origin of this receptor is a man aged 18 to 29 in good health. Some clones in this sample may be carry-over from other donors' samples. V usage is TRBV18 and J usage is TRBJ1-2, with TRBD1 matching over 7 bases. Sequencing was carried out using memory CD4+ T cells from PBMCs. Noted subset: CD45RA-negative fraction. CDR3 in amino acids: CASSPMGDSVHGYTF. Written as DNA, the CDR3 is TGTGCCAGCTCACCAATGGGGGACAGCGTACATGGCTACACCTTC.